This T cell receptor beta chain was profiled in a study of response to subunit inactivated influenza vaccine. This CDR3 has 16 amino acids. The germline gives CDR1 SEHNR, CDR2 FQNEAQ (reference sequence). The V end was cut by 3 bases, the J end by 3 bases, with 16 bases between. TCRdb re-derived calls from the RT-PCR reads in MiXCR, one entry per CDR3 protein. The data show roughly 500,000 distinct CDR3 sequences, under 25% seen once. This sample also belongs to another study, concerning T cells expressing NK-cell markers. That study reports: 5'RACE template switching with UMIs produced the TCR beta cDNA.

The clonotype was recovered from a man over 45 who received an inactivated influenza vaccine. J is TRBJ2-3 and V is TRBV7-9; possibly TRBD1 for D (5 bases). The sequencing here drew on CD4+ T cells sorted from PBMCs, taken 12 days after vaccination. Here the CDR3 DNA reads TGTGCCAGCAGCTTGCCCGCTTCAGGGTATACAGATACGCAGTATTTT. It is translated as CASSLPASGYTDTQYF.